This T cell receptor (beta chain) was profiled in a study of cytomegalovirus exposure and HLA in healthy donors. As for the study in general: A previous analysis identified 95 million to 140 million unique TCR beta sequences derived from some 200 million T cells. Whole-study results and caveats: In vitro experiments confirmed that three CMV-associated chains were specific for CMV antigens. In a later analysis, TCR beta V- and J-gene trimming showed a link to a missense DCLRE1C variant. For most TCR sequences rarity was the rule, although some public TCRs occurred in many donors.

The PCR contained 60 Vbeta and 13 Jbeta primers. Repertoires were generated with immunoSEQ multiplex PCR, while TCRdb's copy carries only in-frame clones and drops some. The data contain more than 95,000 clones, 76% of them singletons. In germline, CDR1 is SGHDT, CDR2 YYEEEE. V lost 2 bases and J 2 bases, leaving 13 bases between the germline ends. This CDR3 spans 15 amino acids. A single count supports this clone. What it binds is unknown. This receptor was obtained from a woman under 30 in good health and CMV-seropositive. What was sequenced was PBMCs. V and J are TRBV5-6 and TRBJ1-1, with D maybe TRBD1 (6 bases). CDR3 bases: TGTGCCAGCAGCTTTCACGGGACAATCAACACTGAAGCTTTCTTT. It codes for CASSFHGTINTEAFF.